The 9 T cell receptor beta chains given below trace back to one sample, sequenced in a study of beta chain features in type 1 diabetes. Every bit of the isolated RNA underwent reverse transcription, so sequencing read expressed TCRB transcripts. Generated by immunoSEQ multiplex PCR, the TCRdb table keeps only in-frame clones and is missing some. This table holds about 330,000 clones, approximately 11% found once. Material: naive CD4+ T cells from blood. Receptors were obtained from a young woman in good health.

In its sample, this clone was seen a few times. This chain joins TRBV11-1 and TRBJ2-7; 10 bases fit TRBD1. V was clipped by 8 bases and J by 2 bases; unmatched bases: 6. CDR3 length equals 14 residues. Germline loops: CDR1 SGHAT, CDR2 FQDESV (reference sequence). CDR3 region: CASGPGQGTYEQYF. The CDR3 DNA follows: TGTGCCAGCGGCCCGGGACAGGGGACCTACGAGCAGTACTTC. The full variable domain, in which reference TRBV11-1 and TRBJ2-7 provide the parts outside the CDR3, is EAEVAQSPRYKITEKSQAVAFWCDPISGHATLYWYRQILGQGPELLVQFQDESVVDDSQLPKDRFSAERLKGVDSTLKIQPAELGDSAMYLCASGPGQGTYEQYFGPGTRLTVT.

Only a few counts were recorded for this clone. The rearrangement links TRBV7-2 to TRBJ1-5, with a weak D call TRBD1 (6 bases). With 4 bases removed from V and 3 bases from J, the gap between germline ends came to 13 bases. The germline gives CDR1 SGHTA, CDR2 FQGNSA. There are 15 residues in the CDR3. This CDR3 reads CASSSRTVPNQPQHF. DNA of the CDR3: TGTGCCAGCAGCTCACGGACAGTCCCCAATCAGCCCCAGCATTTT.

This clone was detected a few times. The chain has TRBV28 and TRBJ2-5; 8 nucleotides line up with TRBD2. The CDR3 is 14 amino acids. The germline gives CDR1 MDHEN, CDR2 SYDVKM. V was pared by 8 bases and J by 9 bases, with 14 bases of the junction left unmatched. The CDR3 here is CASGRRTSPLAQYF. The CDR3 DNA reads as TGTGCCAGCGGTCGTAGGACTAGCCCCTTGGCCCAGTACTTC.

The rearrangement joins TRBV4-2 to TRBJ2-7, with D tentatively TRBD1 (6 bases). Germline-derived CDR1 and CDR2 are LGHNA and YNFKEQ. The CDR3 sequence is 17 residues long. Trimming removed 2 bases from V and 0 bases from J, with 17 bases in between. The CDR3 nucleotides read TGTGCCAGCAGCCAAAGGGGAGTAAGGGGGAGCTCCTACGAGCAGTACTTC. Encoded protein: CASSQRGVRGSSYEQYF.

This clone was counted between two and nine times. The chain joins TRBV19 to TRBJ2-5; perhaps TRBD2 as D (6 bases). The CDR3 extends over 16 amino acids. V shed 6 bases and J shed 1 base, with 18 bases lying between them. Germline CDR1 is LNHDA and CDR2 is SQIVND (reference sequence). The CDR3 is CASSDYGGILQETQYF. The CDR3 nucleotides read TGTGCCAGTAGCGACTACGGGGGAATTCTCCAAGAGACCCAGTACTTC. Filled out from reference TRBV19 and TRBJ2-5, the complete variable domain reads DGGITQSPKYLFRKEGQNVTLSCEQNLNHDAMYWYRQDPGQGLRLIYYSQIVNDFQKGDIAEGYSVSREKKESFPLTVTSAQKNPTAFYLCASSDYGGILQETQYFGPGTRLLVL.

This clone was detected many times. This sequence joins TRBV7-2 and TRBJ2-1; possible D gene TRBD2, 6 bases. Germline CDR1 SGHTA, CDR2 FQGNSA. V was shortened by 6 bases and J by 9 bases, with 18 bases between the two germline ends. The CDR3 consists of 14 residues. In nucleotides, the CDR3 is TGTGCCAGCAGTGTCGCGGGGCCAGTCTCTGAGCAGTTCTTC. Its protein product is CASSVAGPVSEQFF.

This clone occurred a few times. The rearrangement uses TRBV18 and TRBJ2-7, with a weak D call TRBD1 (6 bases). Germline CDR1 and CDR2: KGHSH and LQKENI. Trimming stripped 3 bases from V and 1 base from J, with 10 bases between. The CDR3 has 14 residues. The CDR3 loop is CASSPDRLSYEQYF. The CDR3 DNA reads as TGTGCCAGCTCACCCGACAGGCTTTCCTACGAGCAGTACTTC.

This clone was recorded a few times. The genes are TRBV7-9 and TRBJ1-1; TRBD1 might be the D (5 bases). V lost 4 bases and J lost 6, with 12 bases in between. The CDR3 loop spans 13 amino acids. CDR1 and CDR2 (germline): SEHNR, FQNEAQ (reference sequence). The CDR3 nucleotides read TGTGCCAGCAGCTCAGACAGCGTCTCTGAAGCTTTCTTT. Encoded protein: CASSSDSVSEAFF. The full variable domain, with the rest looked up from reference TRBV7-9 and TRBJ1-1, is DTGVSQNPRHKITKRGQNVTFRCDPISEHNRLYWYRQTLGQGPEFLTYFQNEAQLEKSRLLSDRFSAERPKGSFSTLEIQRTEQGDSAMYLCASSSDSVSEAFFGQGTRLTVV.

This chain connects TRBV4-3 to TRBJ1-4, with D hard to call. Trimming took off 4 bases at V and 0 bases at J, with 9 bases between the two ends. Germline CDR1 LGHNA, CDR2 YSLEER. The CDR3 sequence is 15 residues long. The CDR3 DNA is TGCGCCAGCAGCCTGGAGGCTCCAACTAATGAAAAACTGTTTTTT. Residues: CASSLEAPTNEKLFF.